This TCR beta chain was captured by sequencing in a study of blood T cell dynamics during melanoma immunotherapy. Study-level points and caveats: Whether repertoire-driving clones were melanoma-specific could not be determined.

The protocol was immunoSEQ multiplex PCR, while the TCRdb copy is restricted to in-frame clones and leaves out a portion. Counted here are tens of thousands of clones, approximately 80% occurring once; the ten biggest clones make up over 9%. Turning to this clone: Its target is unknown.

Time point given: week 3, after first cycle of checkpoint inhibitor. Samples come from before therapy and from week 3 after the first blockade cycle. Response was assessed by RECIST 1.1 at 12 weeks, except a couple of rapid progressors. Patients had no prior systemic cancer treatment, immunosuppressants or other active cancers. This clonotype was sampled from a human donor with melanoma. The specimen was blood, collected from a patient treated with checkpoint blockade.

The CDR3 protein is CASTGTGGRTEAFF. The CDR3 DNA reads as TGTGCCAGTACTGGGACAGGGGGCAGGACTGAAGCTTTCTTT. The gene calls are TRBV19 and TRBJ1-1, with TRBD1 matching over 12 bases. The V gene's germline CDR1 is LNHDA and CDR2 SQIVND (reference sequence). V shed 7 bases and J 5 bases; nucleotides not matched to a gene: 5. CDR3 length equals 14 residues.